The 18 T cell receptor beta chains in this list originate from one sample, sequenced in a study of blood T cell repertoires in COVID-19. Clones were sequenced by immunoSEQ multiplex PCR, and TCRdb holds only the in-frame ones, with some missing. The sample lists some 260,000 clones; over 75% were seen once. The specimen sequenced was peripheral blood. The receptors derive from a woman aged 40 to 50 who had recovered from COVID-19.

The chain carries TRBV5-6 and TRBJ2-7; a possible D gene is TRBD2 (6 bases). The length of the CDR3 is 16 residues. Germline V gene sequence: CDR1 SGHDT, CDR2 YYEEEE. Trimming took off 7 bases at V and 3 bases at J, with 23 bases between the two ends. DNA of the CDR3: TGTGCCAGCCACGCCGCGAAAACCGGAGGGCTCTACGAGCAGTACTTC. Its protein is CASHAAKTGGLYEQYF.

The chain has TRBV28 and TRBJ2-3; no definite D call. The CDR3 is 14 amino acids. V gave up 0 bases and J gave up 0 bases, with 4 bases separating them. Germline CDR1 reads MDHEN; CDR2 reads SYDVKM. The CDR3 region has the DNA TGTGCCAGCAGTTTATGGGGCAGCACAGATACGCAGTATTTT. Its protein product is CASSLWGSTDTQYF.

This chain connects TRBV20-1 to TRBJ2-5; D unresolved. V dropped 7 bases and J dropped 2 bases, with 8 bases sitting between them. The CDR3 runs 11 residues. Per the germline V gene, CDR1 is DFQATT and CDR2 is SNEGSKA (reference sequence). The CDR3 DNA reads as TGCAGTGTTGCGAAGCAAGAGACCCAGTACTTC. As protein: CSVAKQETQYF.

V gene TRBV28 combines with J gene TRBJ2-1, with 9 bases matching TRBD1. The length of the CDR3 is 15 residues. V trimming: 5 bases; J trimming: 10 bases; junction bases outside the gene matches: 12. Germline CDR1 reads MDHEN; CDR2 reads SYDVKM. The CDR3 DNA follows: TGTGCCAGCAGTCAATGGAGGACAGGGGCGGGCGAGCAGTTCTTC. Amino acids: CASSQWRTGAGEQFF.

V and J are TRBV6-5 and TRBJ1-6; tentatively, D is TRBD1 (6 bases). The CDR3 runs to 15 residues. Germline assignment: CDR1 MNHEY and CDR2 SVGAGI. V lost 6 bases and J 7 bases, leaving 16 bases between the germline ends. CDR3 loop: CASRKQGSRNSPLHF. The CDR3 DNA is TGTGCCAGCAGAAAGCAGGGGAGTCGGAATTCACCCCTCCACTTT.

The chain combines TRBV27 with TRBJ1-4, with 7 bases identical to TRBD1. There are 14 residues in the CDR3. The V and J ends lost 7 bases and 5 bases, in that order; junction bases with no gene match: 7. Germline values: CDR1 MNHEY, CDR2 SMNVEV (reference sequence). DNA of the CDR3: TGTGCCAGCAAGCAACAGGGGATAAATGAAAAACTGTTTTTT. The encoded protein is CASKQQGINEKLFF.

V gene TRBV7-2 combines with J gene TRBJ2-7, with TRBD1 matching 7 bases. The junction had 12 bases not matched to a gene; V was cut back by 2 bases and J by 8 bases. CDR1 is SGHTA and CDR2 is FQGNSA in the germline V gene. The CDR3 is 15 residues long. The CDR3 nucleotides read TGTGCCAGCAGCTTATATGGCACCGGACAGGAGAAGCAGTACTTC. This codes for CASSLYGTGQEKQYF.

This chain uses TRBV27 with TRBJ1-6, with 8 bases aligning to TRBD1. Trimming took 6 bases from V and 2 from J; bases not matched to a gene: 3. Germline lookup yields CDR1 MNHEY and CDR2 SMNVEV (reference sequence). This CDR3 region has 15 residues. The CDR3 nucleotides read TGTGCCAGCAGCGACAGGGGCCCCTATAATTCACCCCTCCACTTT. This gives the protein CASSDRGPYNSPLHF.

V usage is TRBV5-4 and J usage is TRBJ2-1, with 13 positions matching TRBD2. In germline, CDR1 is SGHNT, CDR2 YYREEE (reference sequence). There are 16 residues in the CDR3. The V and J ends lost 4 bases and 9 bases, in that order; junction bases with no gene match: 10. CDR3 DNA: TGTGCCAGCAGCCTTAGGACTAGCGGGGGTCGTCGTGAGCAGTTCTTC. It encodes CASSLRTSGGRREQFF. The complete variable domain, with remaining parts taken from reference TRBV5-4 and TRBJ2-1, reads ETGVTQSPTHLIKTRGQQVTLRCSSQSGHNTVSWYQQALGQGPQFIFQYYREEENGRGNFPPRFSGLQFPNYSSELNVNALELDDSALYLCASSLRTSGGRREQFFGPGTRLTVL.

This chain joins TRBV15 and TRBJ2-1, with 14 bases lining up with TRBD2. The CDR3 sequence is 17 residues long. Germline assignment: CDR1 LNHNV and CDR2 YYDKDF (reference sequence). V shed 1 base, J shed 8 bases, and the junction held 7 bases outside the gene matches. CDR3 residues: CATSRGGLAGVFYEQFF. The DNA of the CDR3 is TGTGCCACCAGCAGAGGGGGACTAGCGGGAGTCTTCTATGAGCAGTTCTTC.

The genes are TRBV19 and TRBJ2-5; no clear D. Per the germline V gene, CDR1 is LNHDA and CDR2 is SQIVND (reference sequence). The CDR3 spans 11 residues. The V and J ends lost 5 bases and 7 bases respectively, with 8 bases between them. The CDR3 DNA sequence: TGTGCCAGTAGTCGGAGTGCGACCCAGTACTTC. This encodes CASSRSATQYF.

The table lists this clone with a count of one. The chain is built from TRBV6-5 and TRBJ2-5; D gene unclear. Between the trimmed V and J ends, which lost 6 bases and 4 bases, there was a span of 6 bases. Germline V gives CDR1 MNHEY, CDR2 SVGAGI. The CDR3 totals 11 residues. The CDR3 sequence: CASRHRETQYF. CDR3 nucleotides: TGTGCCAGCAGACACAGAGAGACCCAGTACTTC.

The CDR3 region is CASLPYWTGAYGYTF. The CDR3 DNA sequence: TGTGCCAGTCTACCTTATTGGACAGGGGCCTATGGCTACACCTTC. The chain couples TRBV19 to TRBJ1-2, with 9 bases that match TRBD1. Per the germline V gene, CDR1 is LNHDA and CDR2 is SQIVND (reference sequence). The CDR3 loop spans 15 amino acids. Trimming took 8 bases from V and 4 from J; bases not matched to a gene: 11.

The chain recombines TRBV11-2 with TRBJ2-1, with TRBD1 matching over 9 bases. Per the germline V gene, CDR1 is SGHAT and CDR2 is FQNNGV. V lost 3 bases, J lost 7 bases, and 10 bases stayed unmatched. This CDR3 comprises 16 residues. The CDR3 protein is CASSFYRGLSKNEQFF. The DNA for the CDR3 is TGTGCCAGCAGCTTCTACAGGGGGCTCAGTAAGAATGAGCAGTTCTTC.

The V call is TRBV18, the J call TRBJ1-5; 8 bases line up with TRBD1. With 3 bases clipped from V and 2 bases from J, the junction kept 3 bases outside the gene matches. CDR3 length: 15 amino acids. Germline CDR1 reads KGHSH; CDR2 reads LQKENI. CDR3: CASSPTTGGNQPQHF. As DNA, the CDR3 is TGTGCCAGCTCACCCACGACAGGGGGCAATCAGCCCCAGCATTTT.

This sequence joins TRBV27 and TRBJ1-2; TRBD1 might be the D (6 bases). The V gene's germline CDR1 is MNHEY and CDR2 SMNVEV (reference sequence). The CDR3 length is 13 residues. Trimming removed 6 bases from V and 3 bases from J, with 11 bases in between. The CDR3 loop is CASRMTGDYGYTF. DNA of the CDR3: TGTGCCAGCAGAATGACAGGAGACTATGGCTACACCTTC.

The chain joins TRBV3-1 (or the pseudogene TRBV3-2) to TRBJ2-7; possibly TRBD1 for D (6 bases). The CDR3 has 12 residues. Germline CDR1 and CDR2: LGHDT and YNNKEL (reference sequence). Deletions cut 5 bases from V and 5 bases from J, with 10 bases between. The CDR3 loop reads CASSRTVDEQYF. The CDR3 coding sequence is TGTGCCAGCAGCAGGACAGTTGACGAGCAGTACTTC.

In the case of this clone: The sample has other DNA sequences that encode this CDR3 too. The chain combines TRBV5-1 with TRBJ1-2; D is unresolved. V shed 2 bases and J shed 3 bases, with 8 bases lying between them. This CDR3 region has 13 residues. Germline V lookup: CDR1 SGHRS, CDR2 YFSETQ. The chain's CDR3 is CASSLDIYYGYTF. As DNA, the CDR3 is TGCGCCAGCAGCTTAGACATATACTATGGCTACACCTTC.